The entry below gives a single TCR beta chain sequence along with its context. The data were taken from a study of blood T cell repertoires in COVID-19. Whole-study context: Acute-phase and convalescent COVID-19 samples originated in the United States, Italy and Spain. T cells, B-cell-depleted T cells, or PBMCs supplied cDNA or gDNA.

As handled by the study authors: Using reference gene primer amplification, nucleated cell counts were estimated. Only in-frame clones appear in the TCRdb table, and some are missing; sequencing was by immunoSEQ multiplex PCR. The V and J calls and clone size are taken from that table; D and trimming were inferred from the DNA. The sample has about 440,000 clones; 70% to 90% are singletons. Categorization into cohorts depended on clinical history that participants reported. Germline-derived CDR1 and CDR2 are SEHNR and FQNEAQ (reference sequence). This CDR3 comprises 15 residues. The V gene lost 8 bases and the J gene lost 5 bases, with 21 bases spanning the gap.

The sample was PBMCs or T cells enriched from blood (not recorded which). The rearrangement joins TRBV7-9 to TRBJ2-5; D is perhaps TRBD1 (5 bases). The clonotype originates from a woman younger than 30 with acute COVID-19. CDR3 in amino acids: CASRFDSRLEETQYF. In DNA, the CDR3 is TGTGCCAGCCGGTTCGACAGTAGGTTGGAGGAGACCCAGTACTTC. The variable domain in full, completed from reference TRBV7-9 and TRBJ2-5, reads DTGVSQNPRHKITKRGQNVTFRCDPISEHNRLYWYRQTLGQGPEFLTYFQNEAQLEKSRLLSDRFSAERPKGSFSTLEIQRTEQGDSAMYLCASRFDSRLEETQYFGPGTRLLVL.